This T cell receptor beta chain was identified in a study of neoadjuvant anti-PD-1 for oral cavity cancer. V shed 5 bases, J shed 4 bases, and the junction held 8 bases outside the gene matches. CDR1 is MNHEY and CDR2 is SVGAGI in the germline V gene. This CDR3 has 15 amino acids. The method was immunoSEQ multiplex PCR; TCRdb's version includes in-frame clones alone and lacks a portion of them. This table holds roughly 15,000 clones, 60% to 75% found once. These newly diagnosed stage II-IVA oral cavity squamous cell carcinoma patients had no prior systemic or radiation treatment. The sequenced sample was PBMCs, obtained before nivolumab (anti-PD-1) treatment. This TCR was sampled from a person between 35 and 79 years old with oral cavity squamous cell carcinoma. The rearrangement joins TRBV6-5 to TRBJ2-7; 10 bases are a match to TRBD1. DNA for the CDR3: TGTGCCAGCAGTCCACCCGGGACAGGGGCATACGAGCAGTACTTC. It encodes CASSPPGTGAYEQYF.